The sequence of this T cell receptor (beta chain) was determined in a study of blood T cells in healthy people across ages. Findings and caveats of the study: Per-million-T-cell TCR beta diversity fell roughly linearly with age.

As regards this clonotype: Its target is not known.

All donors came from Russia, were Caucasian and healthy, and spanned ages about 6 to 90. Drawing of peripheral blood yielded 8.5 to 10 milliliters from each donor. Germline loops: CDR1 MNHNS, CDR2 SASEGT. The length of the CDR3 is 15 residues. The trim removed 5 bases at V and 4 bases at J, leaving 4 bases unmatched. It was with a sample-barcoded 5' primer and a J-beta primer mix that a second PCR of roughly 6 to 12 cycles was run. TCRdb re-analysed the 5' RACE reads in MiXCR, keeping a single row per CDR3 protein. The sample consists of approximately 780,000 distinct CDR3 sequences, 20% to 30% of them appearing once. These sequences were also reported in another study, on T cells of mothers and their children. As that study records: A few healthy Caucasian mothers, along with their six children, were the donors.

The TCR sequence derives from a boy aged 10-17 years in good health. Sequenced sample: blood. The chain joins TRBV6-1 to TRBJ2-6; TRBD1 matches 8 bases. CDR3 DNA: TGTGCCAGCAGTCAGACAGGGGCAGGGGCCAACGTCCTGACTTTC. Its protein is CASSQTGAGANVLTF.